This T cell receptor beta chain originates from a study of T cell repertoires in cytomegalovirus infection. TCRdb processed the reads anew with MiXCR; each CDR3 protein has one entry. The repertoire holds approximately 630,000 distinct CDR3 sequences, with approximately 24% as singletons. This clonotype occurred a few times. V lost 4 bases and J lost 7, with 11 bases in between. Germline V gene sequence: CDR1 SEHNR, CDR2 FQNEAQ (reference sequence). The CDR3 length is 13 residues. Material: CD8+ T cells from PBMCs. This receptor was obtained from a human donor in good health (CMV status not recorded). Some clones in this sample may be carry-over from other donors' samples. The rearrangement uses TRBV7-9 and TRBJ2-1; D unresolved. CDR3 sequence (DNA): TGTGCCAGCAGCTCCTCCGGGTGGAATGAGCAGTTCTTC. It is translated as CASSSSGWNEQFF.